Sequencing of this T cell receptor delta chain was carried out in a study of gamma-delta chains in newborns, infants, children (dated by TCRdb to between 2018 and 2021). Describing the broader study: According to the study title, microbial exposure causes polyclonal expansion of innate gammadelta T cells right after birth. The study investigated how microbial exposure shaped innate gammadelta T cell populations in human newborns immediately after birth.

The germline V gene gives CDR1 as GEAIGNYY and CDR2 as EKD. The CDR3 has 14 amino acids, counting the end cysteine and phenylalanine. Only the CDR3 DNA is retained, 42 bases long and in frame from the first base. Trimming takes 3 bases off V and 0 bases off J; junction bases not matched to a gene: 2. Instrument used: Illumina MiSeq. With CATT, TCRdb called clones again from the public reads; duplicate DNA rows were later joined. This sample gives 5,000 or so delta-chain clones in total; around 5% of them show up just once. The top ten constitute 11% of the sample. Judged by its sample share, this clone qualifies as large (0.1 to 1%). Its antigen has not been determined. It has no much larger one-base neighbor in the sample; base qualities were not kept. Additional DNA sequences in this sample encode the identical CDR3.

In this chain, TRDV2 is recombined with TRDJ1; 8 bases in between match TRDD3. Input material: blood. The sequence was obtained from a child who was a newborn, infant or young child, either healthy, febrile or measles-vaccinated (not recorded which). The CDR3 in this case is CACDSLGDTDKLIF. The sequence in DNA is TGTGCCTGTGACTCACTGGGGGACACCGATAAACTCATCTTT.